The rows below give T cell receptor beta chains drawn from one sample of a study of sequential checkpoint blockade in melanoma. The method was immunoSEQ multiplex PCR; TCRdb's version includes in-frame clones alone and lacks a portion of them. The sample has around 3,000 clones; around 17% are singletons. This specimen consisted of tumor tissue (inferred from file names), obtained from a patient given nivolumab and ipilimumab in sequence. These receptors all come from a human donor with melanoma. The CDR3 runs from the conserved cysteine through the conserved F or W. The order of the fields is V gene, D gene, J gene, clone size, CDR3 DNA, CDR3 protein. The D gene is left open where the match is weak. Expanded clones get a size class; other rows say once, few or many, or leave the size out.

>TRBV4-1|.|TRBJ2-7|many
TGCGCCAGCAGCCAAGACAGGGGGGGGGATGGGTACGAGCAGTACTTC
CASSQDRGGDGYEQYF
>TRBV9|.|TRBJ2-3|.
TGTGCCAGCAGTACCGAAGGGGGCACAGATACGCAGTATTTT
CASSTEGGTDTQYF
>TRBV30|.|TRBJ1-5|few
TGTGCCTGGAGTGTATCGACCTTTAATCAGCCCCAGCATTTT
CAWSVSTFNQPQHF
>TRBV11-3|TRBD2|TRBJ2-1|many
TGTGCCAGCAGCCATGGGCTAGCGGGGGTCTCCTACAATGAGCAGTTCTTC
CASSHGLAGVSYNEQFF
>TRBV6-8|.|TRBJ2-5|many
TGTGCCAGCAGTTACTCGGGGTATCAAGAGACCCAGTACTTC
CASSYSGYQETQYF
>TRBV5-1|TRBD1|TRBJ1-1|.
TGCGCCAGCAGCTGGAAACAGGGGCCGAACACTGAAGCTTTCTTT
CASSWKQGPNTEAFF
>TRBV9|.|TRBJ2-3|medium-sized
TGTGCCAGCAGCGTTAACAACCCAGGGCTGGATACGCAGTATTTT
CASSVNNPGLDTQYF
>TRBV9|.|TRBJ1-1|medium-sized
TGTGCCAGCAGCGGTAAGAAGGAGAACACTGAAGCTTTCTTT
CASSGKKENTEAFF
>TRBV6-8|TRBD1|TRBJ2-4|few
TGTGCCAGCAGTTACTCGAAGACAGGGAAAAACATTCAGTACTTC
CASSYSKTGKNIQYF
>TRBV5-1|.|TRBJ2-1|few
TGCGCCAGCAGCTTGGAGGGGGGCCCTTACAATGAGCAGTTCTTC
CASSLEGGPYNEQFF
>TRBV28|TRBD2|TRBJ2-5|few
TGTGCCAGCAGTCCCAATAGCGGGGTAGCAGGGGAGACCCAGTACTTC
CASSPNSGVAGETQYF
>TRBV9|TRBD2|TRBJ2-1|.
TGTGCCAGCAGCGTAGAAGCGGGGGGGCCTTCGTCCTACAATGAGCAGTTCTTC
CASSVEAGGPSSYNEQFF
>TRBV6-8|.|TRBJ2-4|.
TGTGCCAGCGTCCCGGGTCCCTTAGCCAAAAACATTCAGTACTTC
CASVPGPLAKNIQYF
>TRBV4-1|.|TRBJ2-5|.
TGCGCCAGCAGCCAAGACCCGGACGCCCCCCTAGAGACCCAGTACTTC
CASSQDPDAPLETQYF
>TRBV4-1|.|TRBJ2-3|.
TGCGCCAGCAGCCAAGATCTTTGGAGGGGTACAGATACGCAGTATTTT
CASSQDLWRGTDTQYF
>TRBV4-1|TRBD1|TRBJ1-5|few
TGCGCCAGCAGCCAAGTCTTGGACAGGGGCGATCAGCCCCAGCATTTT
CASSQVLDRGDQPQHF
>TRBV19|.|TRBJ2-3|.
TGTGCCAGTAGATCCCCCGGGAGCACAGATACGCAGTATTTT
CASRSPGSTDTQYF
>TRBV11-3|.|TRBJ1-1|many
TGTGCCAGCAGCTTAGGTGGCAGGGCCCGTGAAGCTTTCTTT
CASSLGGRAREAFF
>TRBV6-8|TRBD1|TRBJ2-5|.
TGTGCCAGCAAACGCGGACAGGGTGGGGGGACCCAGTACTTC
CASKRGQGGGTQYF
>TRBV11-3|TRBD1|TRBJ2-1|large
TGTGCCAGCAGCCAAGGGACAGGGCCCTACAATGAGCAGTTCTTC
CASSQGTGPYNEQFF
>TRBV9|.|TRBJ2-3|many
TGTGCCAGCAGCGTAGGAGGCGGCGGGGGCACAGATACGCAGTATTTT
CASSVGGGGGTDTQYF
>TRBV11-3|.|TRBJ1-6|many
TGTGCCAGCAGCTTCAACAGCTACAATTCACCCCTCCACTTT
CASSFNSYNSPLHF
>TRBV9|TRBD1|TRBJ1-6|few
TGTGCCAGCAGTGGGTTAGGGCACAGGGGGCTACCCCGTTCACCCCTCCACTTT
CASSGLGHRGLPRSPLHF
>TRBV30|.|TRBJ1-1|few
TGTGCCTGGAGTGTAATGGGGGATGAAGCTTTCTTT
CAWSVMGDEAFF
>TRBV11-3|TRBD1|TRBJ1-5|few
TGTGCCAGCAGCTTACAGGGGGCCCTCAATCAGCCCCAGCATTTT
CASSLQGALNQPQHF
>TRBV9|.|TRBJ2-1|.
TGTGCCAGCAGCCCGAGCTCCTACAATGAGCAGTTCTTC
CASSPSSYNEQFF
>TRBV6-8|.|TRBJ1-4|.
TGTGCCAGCAGTGTCAGCGCAACTAATGAAAAACTGTTTTTT
CASSVSATNEKLFF
>TRBV5-1|.|TRBJ2-7|.
TGCGCCAGCAGCTCGGGGGCGGGACAATTAGTCCTCGAGCAGTACTTC
CASSSGAGQLVLEQYF
>TRBV6-8|.|TRBJ1-4|medium-sized
TGTGCCAGCAAGGAGGGGACTAATGAAAAACTGTTTTTT
CASKEGTNEKLFF
>TRBV19|.|TRBJ1-5|.
TGTGCCAGTAGTATAGCCGAATCGGGCAATCAGCCCCAGCATTTT
CASSIAESGNQPQHF
>TRBV11-3|.|TRBJ2-1|few
TGTGCCAGCAGCTTTGTACCGGGACTGACCTACAATGAGCAGTTCTTC
CASSFVPGLTYNEQFF
>TRBV11-3|.|TRBJ2-1|many
TGTGCCAGCAGCCCCCACTTCAGTTACAATGAGCAGTTCTTC
CASSPHFSYNEQFF
>TRBV11-3|TRBD1|TRBJ2-5|many
TGTGCCAGCAGCTCCTCCGGGACAGGGGTAGGAAAGACCCAGTACTTC
CASSSSGTGVGKTQYF
>TRBV28|.|TRBJ2-1|few
TGTGCCAGCAGTTTAACGGGATACAATGAGCAGTTCTTC
CASSLTGYNEQFF
>TRBV19|.|TRBJ1-5|once
TGTGCCAGTAGGTTCGGGCCCAATCAGCCCCAGCATTTT
CASRFGPNQPQHF
>TRBV28|.|TRBJ2-1|.
TGTGCCAGCAGTTTATTTGCGGGGCAGGCCTACAATGAGCAGTTCTTC
CASSLFAGQAYNEQFF
>TRBV11-3|TRBD1|TRBJ1-2|few
TGTGCCAGCAGCCATAAAACAGGGGGCGCTGGTGGCTACACCTTC
CASSHKTGGAGGYTF
>TRBV19|.|TRBJ1-2|.
TGTGCCAGCGGGGTTAACTATGGCTACACCTTC
CASGVNYGYTF
>TRBV6-8|TRBD2|TRBJ2-2|few
TGTGCCATCAGCGATAGCGGGGGGACCGGGGAGCTGTTTTTT
CAISDSGGTGELFF
>TRBV19|.|TRBJ2-2|.
TGTGCCAGTAGTATCGGGATGGACATCGTCCCTATGTTGGGCGGGGAGCTGTTTTTT
CASSIGMDIVPMLGGELFF
>TRBV23-1|.|TRBJ1-1|.
TGCGCCAGCATCGGAGCCCTTTCTATGAACACTGAAGCTTTCTTT
CASIGALSMNTEAFF
>TRBV7-6|TRBD1|TRBJ2-7|many
TGTGCCAGCAGCTTCCTCCCGGGACAGGGTGAGGGCTACGAGCAGTACTTC
CASSFLPGQGEGYEQYF
>TRBV19|TRBD1|TRBJ2-3|.
TGTGCCAGTAGTGGCCGGGACAGTTTGACAGATACGCAGTATTTT
CASSGRDSLTDTQYF
>TRBV5-1|.|TRBJ2-7|.
TGCGCCAGCAGCTTGGCGGGTATCCTACCCTACGAGCAGTACTTC
CASSLAGILPYEQYF
>TRBV19|.|TRBJ1-1|.
TGTGCCAGTAGTATCGCTTGGGGACGGCAGAACACTGAAGCTTTCTTT
CASSIAWGRQNTEAFF
>TRBV11-3|.|TRBJ1-6|many
TGTGCCAGCAGCTTAAGCGAGCGAGACAGCTCCTATAATTCACCCCTCCACTTT
CASSLSERDSSYNSPLHF
>TRBV4-1|.|TRBJ1-2|.
TGCGCCAGCAGCCAAGGTATCGGCCGCTATGGCTACACCTTC
CASSQGIGRYGYTF
>TRBV12-5|.|TRBJ2-5|.
TGTGCTAGTGGTTTGGGAATCCCCCCGACCCAGTACTTC
CASGLGIPPTQYF
>TRBV6-1|.|TRBJ1-1|few
TGTGCCAGCAGTGAAGGCGGGGGGCCTACAAACACTGAAGCTTTCTTT
CASSEGGGPTNTEAFF
>TRBV19|.|TRBJ1-5|few
TGTGCCAGTCAGCGTAGCAATCAGCCCCAGCATTTT
CASQRSNQPQHF